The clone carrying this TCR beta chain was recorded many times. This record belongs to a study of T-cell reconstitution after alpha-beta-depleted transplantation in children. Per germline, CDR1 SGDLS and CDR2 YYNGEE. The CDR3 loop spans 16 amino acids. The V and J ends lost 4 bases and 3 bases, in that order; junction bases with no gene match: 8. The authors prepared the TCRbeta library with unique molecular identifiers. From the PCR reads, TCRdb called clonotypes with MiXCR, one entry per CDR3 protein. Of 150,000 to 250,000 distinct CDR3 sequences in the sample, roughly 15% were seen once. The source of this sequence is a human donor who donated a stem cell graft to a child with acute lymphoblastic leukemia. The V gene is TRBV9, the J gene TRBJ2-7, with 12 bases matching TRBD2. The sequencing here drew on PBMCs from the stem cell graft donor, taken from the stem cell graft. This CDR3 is CASSPQTSGSYYEQYF. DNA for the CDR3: TGTGCCAGCAGCCCACAGACTAGCGGGAGTTACTACGAGCAGTACTTC.